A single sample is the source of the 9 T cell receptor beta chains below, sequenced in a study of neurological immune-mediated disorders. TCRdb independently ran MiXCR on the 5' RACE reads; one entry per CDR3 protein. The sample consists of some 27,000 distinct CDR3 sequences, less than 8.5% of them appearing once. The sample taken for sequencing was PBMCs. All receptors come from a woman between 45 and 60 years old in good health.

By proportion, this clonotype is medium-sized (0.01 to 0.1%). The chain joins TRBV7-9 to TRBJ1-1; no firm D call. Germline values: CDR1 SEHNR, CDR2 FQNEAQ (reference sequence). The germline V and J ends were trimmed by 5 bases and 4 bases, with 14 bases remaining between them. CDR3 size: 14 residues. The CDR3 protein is CASSPDLAGTEAFF. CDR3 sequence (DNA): TGTGCCAGCAGCCCGGATCTGGCTGGCACTGAAGCTTTCTTT.

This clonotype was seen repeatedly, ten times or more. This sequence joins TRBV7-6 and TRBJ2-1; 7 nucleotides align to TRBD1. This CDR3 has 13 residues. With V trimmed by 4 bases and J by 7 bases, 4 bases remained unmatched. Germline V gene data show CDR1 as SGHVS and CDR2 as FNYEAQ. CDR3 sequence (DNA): TGTGCCAGCAGCTCCGGGACAGCTAATGAGCAGTTCTTC. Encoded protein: CASSSGTANEQFF.

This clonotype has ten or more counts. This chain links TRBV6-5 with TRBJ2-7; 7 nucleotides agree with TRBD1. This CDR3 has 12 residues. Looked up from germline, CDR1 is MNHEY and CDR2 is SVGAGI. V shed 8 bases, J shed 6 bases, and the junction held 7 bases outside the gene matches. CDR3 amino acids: CASRTGGGEQYF. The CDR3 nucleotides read TGTGCCAGCCGGACAGGAGGTGGCGAGCAGTACTTC.

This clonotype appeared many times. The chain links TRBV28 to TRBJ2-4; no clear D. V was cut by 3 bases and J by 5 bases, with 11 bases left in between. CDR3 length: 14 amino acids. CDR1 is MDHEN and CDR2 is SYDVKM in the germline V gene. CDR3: CASSFSLVQNIQYF. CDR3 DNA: TGTGCCAGCAGTTTCTCGTTGGTCCAAAACATTCAGTACTTC. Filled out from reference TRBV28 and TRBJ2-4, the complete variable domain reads DVKVTQSSRYLVKRTGEKVFLECVQDMDHENMFWYRQDPGLGLRLIYFSYDVKMKEKGDIPEGYSVSREKKERFSLILESASTNQTSMYLCASSFSLVQNIQYFGAGTRLSVL.

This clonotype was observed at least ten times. DNA of the CDR3: TGCGCCAGCAGCCGGGACACAGCCTACGAGCAGTACTTC. Its protein is CASSRDTAYEQYF. The rearrangement links TRBV4-3 to TRBJ2-7; perhaps TRBD1 as D (6 bases). The V gene's germline CDR1 is LGHNA and CDR2 YSLEER. The CDR3 covers 13 residues. Trimming stripped 4 bases from V and 2 bases from J, with 9 bases between.

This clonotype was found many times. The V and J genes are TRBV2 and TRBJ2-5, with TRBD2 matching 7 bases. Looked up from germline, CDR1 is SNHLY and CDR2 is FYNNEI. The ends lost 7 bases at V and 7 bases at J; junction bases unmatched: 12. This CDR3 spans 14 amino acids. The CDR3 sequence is CASNPAAGVGTQYF. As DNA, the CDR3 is TGTGCCAGCAATCCCGCGGCGGGGGTTGGGACCCAGTACTTC.

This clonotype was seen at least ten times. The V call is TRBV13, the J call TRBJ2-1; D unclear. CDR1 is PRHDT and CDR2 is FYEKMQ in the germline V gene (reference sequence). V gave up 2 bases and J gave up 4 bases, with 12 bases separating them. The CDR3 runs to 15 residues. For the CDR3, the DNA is TGTGCCAGCAGCTTAAACAACGCGAATTACAATGAGCAGTTCTTC. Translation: CASSLNNANYNEQFF.

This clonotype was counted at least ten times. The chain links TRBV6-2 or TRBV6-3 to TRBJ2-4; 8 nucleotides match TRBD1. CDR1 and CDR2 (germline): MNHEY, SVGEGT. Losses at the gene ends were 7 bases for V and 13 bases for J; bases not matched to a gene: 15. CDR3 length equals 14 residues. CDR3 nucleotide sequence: TGTGCCAGCACCGACAGGGGCCTCCTGTCGTCACAGTACTTC. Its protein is CASTDRGLLSSQYF.

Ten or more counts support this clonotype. The CDR3: CASSKGQGSSYNEQFF. The DNA of the CDR3 is TGTGCCAGCAGTAAAGGACAGGGGAGCTCCTACAATGAGCAGTTCTTC. J is TRBJ2-1 and V is TRBV6-5, with 9 bases that match TRBD1. J lost 0 bases, V lost 5 bases, and 5 bases had no gene match. There are 16 residues in the CDR3. Germline CDR1 and CDR2: MNHEY and SVGAGI.